This T cell receptor (beta chain) is from a study of vaccination effects on CD4 cells after COVID-19. As regards this clone: Its antigen is as yet unknown.

Subsequent to a culture period of approximately 11 days, CD4+ T cells were isolated. This CDR3 comprises 14 residues. V lost 5 bases and J 3 bases, leaving 13 bases between the germline ends. Germline V CDR1 and CDR2: SGHNT, YENEEA. Generated by immunoSEQ multiplex PCR, the TCRdb table keeps only in-frame clones and is missing some. The table has approximately 47,000 clones, roughly 76% seen once. The chain carries TRBV11-3 and TRBJ1-1, with a possible D match to TRBD1 (5 bases). The sequencing here drew on CD4+ T cells from PBMCs cultured without peptide, taken before COVID-19 vaccination. This TCR was recovered from a human donor who had a prior SARS-CoV-2 infection. The CDR3 region has the DNA TGTGCCAGCAGCCTACGCGGGGGGTACACTGAAGCTTTCTTT. Protein: CASSLRGGYTEAFF.